The entry that follows covers one TCR beta chain sequence. The antigen is undetermined. Each donor's status was that of a healthy bone marrow donor. This CDR3 is built from 17 residues. With 2 bases clipped from V and 0 bases from J, the junction kept 7 bases outside the gene matches. This sample was included in a study of cytomegalovirus exposure and HLA in healthy donors. Broader study findings: The investigators catalogued some 160 TCR beta chains as cytomegalovirus-associated. In a later analysis, TCR beta V- and J-gene trimming was associated with a missense DCLRE1C variant.

Researchers ran the PCR with 60 Vbeta and 13 Jbeta primers. Produced via immunoSEQ multiplex PCR; TCRdb's table is partial and in-frame only. The sample carries some 190,000 clones, 75% to 90% recorded once. This TCR was sampled from a man younger than 40 in good health and CMV-seronegative. Input material: PBMCs. The rearrangement links TRBV23-1 to TRBJ1-3, with 7 positions matching TRBD1. TRBV23-1 is classed as an ORF, of uncertain function. The CDR3 here is CASSQPRQGSSGNTIYF. CDR3 coding DNA: TGCGCCAGCAGTCAACCCAGACAGGGAAGCTCTGGAAACACCATATATTTT.